Following are 30 T cell receptor beta chains from one sample sequenced in a study of cytomegalovirus exposure and HLA in healthy donors. In the PCR, 60 Vbeta and 13 Jbeta primers were used. Method: immunoSEQ multiplex PCR; TCRdb's copy keeps in-frame clones and lacks some. The sample includes around 200,000 clones, 79% of them seen just once. The sample was PBMCs. These receptors were collected from a woman aged 25 to 39 in good health and CMV-seropositive.

The chain uses TRBV27 and TRBJ2-7, with TRBD1 identical over 7 bases. The ends lost 2 bases at V and 2 bases at J; junction bases unmatched: 3. This CDR3 is 14 amino acids long. Per germline, CDR1 MNHEY and CDR2 SMNVEV (reference sequence). CDR3 coding DNA: TGTGCCAGCAGTTTAAGACAGGGAGCCTACGAGCAGTACTTC. Its protein product is CASSLRQGAYEQYF.

The chain carries TRBV7-9 and TRBJ2-3, with TRBD2 matching 7 bases. CDR3 length: 15 amino acids. With V trimmed by 8 bases and J by 4 bases, 12 bases remained unmatched. Germline CDR1 and CDR2: SEHNR and FQNEAQ (reference sequence). The CDR3 is CASDVLRELSDTQYF. In DNA form, the CDR3 reads TGTGCCAGCGACGTTCTGCGGGAGCTGTCAGATACGCAGTATTTT.

The rearrangement uses TRBV11-2 and TRBJ1-1, with a possible D match to TRBD1 (5 bases). V was pared by 1 base and J by 9 bases, with 15 bases between. There are 14 residues in the CDR3. Germline V gene sequence: CDR1 SGHAT, CDR2 FQNNGV. CDR3: CASSLVLVGRKAFF. CDR3 in DNA: TGTGCCAGCAGCTTAGTCTTAGTGGGGCGGAAAGCTTTCTTT.

The genes are TRBV29-1 and TRBJ2-2; D perhaps matches TRBD2 (7 bases). This CDR3 spans 15 amino acids. Germline V gene lookup returns CDR1 SQVTM and CDR2 ANQGSEA. Trimming cost V 7 bases and J 4 bases, with 19 bases left between them. The CDR3 region has the DNA TGCAGCGCCCTCCGGCGGGGGCAGAGCACCGGGGAGCTGTTTTTT. It is translated as CSALRRGQSTGELFF.

This clone appeared a single time. The chain carries TRBV7-8 and TRBJ2-1, with 9 bases matching TRBD2. CDR1 and CDR2 from the germline V gene are SGHVS and FQNEAQ. CDR3 size: 16 residues. The trim removed 7 bases at V and 0 bases at J, leaving 7 bases unmatched. Here the CDR3 DNA reads TGTGCCAGCACCTCTAGCGGGGAACCCTCCTACAATGAGCAGTTCTTC. It is translated as CASTSSGEPSYNEQFF.

V is TRBV2 and J is TRBJ2-5; no clear D. The end of the DNA aligns better with TRBJ2-7, so the J call may be wrong. From germline, CDR1 is SNHLY and CDR2 FYNNEI. There are 11 residues in the CDR3. CDR3 bases: TGTGCCAGCAGTATTACCTACGAGCAGTACTTC. Encoded protein: CASSITYEQYF.

The sample holds one count of this clone. V is TRBV9 and J is TRBJ1-2, with a possible D match to TRBD1 (5 bases). CDR3 size: 18 residues. The germline gives CDR1 SGDLS, CDR2 YYNGEE. V lost 0 bases and J lost 2, with 20 bases in between. In DNA form, the CDR3 reads TGTGCCAGCAGCGTAGAGATAGGATTGGCAGGGTTGAACTATGGCTACACCTTC. It codes for CASSVEIGLAGLNYGYTF. Based on the CDR3 plus reference TRBV9 and TRBJ1-2, the full variable domain is DSGVTQTPKHLITATGQRVTLRCSPRSGDLSVYWYQQSLDQGLQFLIQYYNGEERAKGNILERFSAQQFPDLHSELNLSSLELGDSALYFCASSVEIGLAGLNYGYTFGSGTRLTVV.

The chain couples TRBV5-6 to TRBJ2-7; 7 bases fit TRBD1. From germline, CDR1 is SGHDT and CDR2 YYEEEE. The CDR3 covers 14 residues. Trimming removed 4 bases from V and 3 bases from J; junction bases left unmatched: 7. CDR3 amino acids: CASSPGQSHYEQYF. The CDR3 coding sequence is TGTGCCAGCAGCCCGGGACAGTCCCACTACGAGCAGTACTTC.

V and J are TRBV4-1 and TRBJ2-1, with a possible D match to TRBD1 (6 bases). This CDR3 region has 13 residues. The V end was cut by 1 base, the J end by 8 bases, with 9 bases between. Germline V gene lookup returns CDR1 MGHRA and CDR2 YSYEKL. The DNA of the CDR3 is TGCGCCAGCAGCCAAGGACAGGACTATGAGCAGTTCTTC. Amino acid sequence: CASSQGQDYEQFF.

The rearrangement links TRBV7-2 to TRBJ2-7, with TRBD2 as a possible D gene (5 bases). The CDR3 is 13 amino acids. Germline V gene data show CDR1 as SGHTA and CDR2 as FQGNSA. V dropped 5 bases and J dropped 7 bases, with 15 bases sitting between them. CDR3 bases: TGTGCCAGCAGCGACTACCCGCTGGAAGAGCAGTACTTC. It specifies CASSDYPLEEQYF.

This sequence joins TRBV7-9 and TRBJ2-7; the D gene is possibly TRBD2 (7 bases). The CDR3 covers 16 residues. V lost 0 bases to trimming and J lost 5 bases, with 17 bases between them. The germline gives CDR1 SEHNR, CDR2 FQNEAQ (reference sequence). As DNA, the CDR3 is TGTGCCAGCAGCTTAGCGAAGGGGGGGATTGATGACGAGCAGTACTTC. This translates into CASSLAKGGIDDEQYF.

This clone was seen a few times. This chain connects TRBV7-6 to TRBJ2-1; TRBD1 matches at 10 bases. This CDR3 spans 18 amino acids. Per the germline V gene, CDR1 is SGHVS and CDR2 is FNYEAQ. V shed 0 bases, J shed 6 bases, and the junction held 11 bases outside the gene matches. The DNA of the CDR3 is TGTGCCAGCAGCTTAGCTCCCCCCGGGACAGGGGTGGCCAATGAGCAGTTCTTC. Amino acids: CASSLAPPGTGVANEQFF.

The rearrangement links TRBV29-1 to TRBJ2-1, with 8 positions matching TRBD1. The CDR3 extends over 14 amino acids. Trimming took 6 bases from V and 2 from J; bases not matched to a gene: 6. Germline V gives CDR1 SQVTM, CDR2 ANQGSEA. CDR3 region: CSVPDRETYNEQFF. CDR3 DNA: TGCAGCGTACCGGACAGGGAGACCTACAATGAGCAGTTCTTC.

This rearrangement joins TRBV6-1 to TRBJ1-2, with D possibly matching TRBD1 (6 bases). V lost 4 bases and J lost 2, with 8 bases in between. The CDR3 consists of 13 residues. Germline CDR1 and CDR2: MNHNS and SASEGT. For the CDR3, the DNA is TGTGCCAGCAGTGCGGGGGGCAACTATGGCTACACCTTC. Residues: CASSAGGNYGYTF.

CDR3 DNA sequence: TGTGCCAGCAGATCCCCTAACCGGGATCTCACGGGGGATGAGCAGTTCTTC. Protein product: CASRSPNRDLTGDEQFF. V is TRBV7-8 and J is TRBJ2-1, with TRBD2 as a possible D gene (6 bases). CDR1 and CDR2 from the germline V gene are SGHVS and FQNEAQ. V lost 6 bases and J lost 8, with 26 bases in between. This CDR3 has 17 residues. Based on the CDR3 plus reference TRBV7-8 and TRBJ2-1, the full variable domain is GAGVSQSPRYKVAKRGQDVALRCDPISGHVSLFWYQQALGQGPEFLTYFQNEAQLDKSGLPSDRFFAERPEGSVSTLKIQRTQQEDSAVYLCASRSPNRDLTGDEQFFGPGTRLTVL.

This clone occurred a few times. The chain employs TRBV19 and TRBJ1-4; the D is unclear. The V end lost 7 bases, the J end lost 3 bases, and 6 bases lay between the germline ends. Germline CDR1 and CDR2: LNHDA and SQIVND (reference sequence). The CDR3 extends over 12 amino acids. CDR3: CASKSSNEKLFF. CDR3 nucleotide sequence: TGTGCCAGTAAGAGTTCTAATGAAAAACTGTTTTTT.

The rearrangement joins TRBV30 to TRBJ1-2, with a weak D call TRBD1 (5 bases). Germline CDR1 is GTSNPN and CDR2 is SVGIG (reference sequence). The CDR3 totals 12 residues. Trimming shortened V by 3 bases and J by 8 bases, and 13 bases separated the two germline ends. CDR3 amino acids: CAWSEPGGGYTF. The CDR3 DNA sequence: TGTGCCTGGAGCGAACCGGGGGGGGGCTACACCTTC.

V gene TRBV5-6 combines with J gene TRBJ1-1; D call uncertain. Germline CDR1 and CDR2: SGHDT and YYEEEE. The germline V and J ends were trimmed by 0 bases and 0 bases, with 12 bases remaining between them. The CDR3 consists of 16 residues. Here the CDR3 DNA reads TGTGCCAGCAGCTTGGATGGTGGTCAGTTGAACACTGAAGCTTTCTTT. Translated, it gives CASSLDGGQLNTEAFF.

The V call is TRBV15, the J call TRBJ2-7, with 8 positions matching TRBD2. After removal of 6 bases from V and 3 bases from J, the junction contained 10 bases not matched to a gene. CDR3 length equals 15 residues. CDR1 is LNHNV and CDR2 is YYDKDF in the germline V gene (reference sequence). In DNA form, the CDR3 reads TGTGCCACCAGGAACGGGATAGCGGGATTCTACGAGCAGTACTTC. Translation gives CATRNGIAGFYEQYF.

The V and J genes are TRBV4-1 and TRBJ2-5; 11 nucleotides match TRBD2. The V gene's germline CDR1 is MGHRA and CDR2 YSYEKL. Trimming at V came to 1 base and at J to 2 bases, leaving 9 bases not matched to a gene. The CDR3 spans 18 residues. For the CDR3, the DNA is TGCGCCAGCAGCCAAGGGTGGCTAGCGGGAGGAGGGCAAGAGACCCAGTACTTC. Protein product: CASSQGWLAGGGQETQYF.

The V call is TRBV18, the J call TRBJ1-4, with a possible D match to TRBD1 (5 bases). The ends were cut back, 2 bases at V and 8 bases at J, with 9 bases in the middle. CDR1 is KGHSH and CDR2 is LQKENI in the germline V gene. The CDR3 contains 13 residues. The CDR3 DNA reads as TGTGCCAGCTCACCAGGGGGGGAAGAAAAACTGTTTTTT. Translating gives CASSPGGEEKLFF.

V is TRBV2 and J is TRBJ2-1; 11 nucleotides align to TRBD1. CDR3 length: 18 amino acids. V dropped 0 bases and J dropped 8; count of bases not matched to a gene: 12. From germline, CDR1 is SNHLY and CDR2 FYNNEI. CDR3 loop: CASSEAGWTGGISDEQFF. The CDR3 DNA sequence: TGTGCCAGCAGTGAAGCGGGTTGGACAGGGGGCATCAGCGATGAGCAGTTCTTC.

This rearrangement joins TRBV9 to TRBJ1-1; no firm D call. The ends were cut back, 4 bases at V and 0 bases at J, with 7 bases in the middle. The CDR3 totals 13 residues. Germline CDR1 SGDLS, CDR2 YYNGEE. CDR3 residues: CASSPGVNTEAFF. DNA of the CDR3: TGTGCCAGCAGCCCCGGGGTGAACACTGAAGCTTTCTTT. The full variable domain, completed using reference TRBV9 and TRBJ1-1, is DSGVTQTPKHLITATGQRVTLRCSPRSGDLSVYWYQQSLDQGLQFLIQYYNGEERAKGNILERFSAQQFPDLHSELNLSSLELGDSALYFCASSPGVNTEAFFGQGTRLTVV.

V usage is TRBV9 and J usage is TRBJ2-5, with 7 nucleotides matching TRBD1. V was clipped by 3 bases and J by 1 base; unmatched bases: 3. Germline lookup yields CDR1 SGDLS and CDR2 YYNGEE. This CDR3 is built from 14 residues. In nucleotides, the CDR3 is TGTGCCAGCAGCGCAACAGGGGTCCAAGAGACCCAGTACTTC. Protein sequence: CASSATGVQETQYF.

In this sample, this clone turned up once. The chain couples TRBV7-7 to TRBJ1-5; the match to TRBD1 covers 8 bases. Germline V CDR1 and CDR2: SSHAT, FNYEAQ (reference sequence). This CDR3 has 20 amino acids. V shed 3 bases, J shed 0 bases, and the junction held 16 bases outside the gene matches. The CDR3 nucleotides read TGTGCCAGCAGCTTCAAGGGACAAAAGGACAGGGCCTATAGCAATCAGCCCCAGCATTTT. The encoded protein is CASSFKGQKDRAYSNQPQHF.

The chain carries TRBV2 and TRBJ1-5, with 7 bases matching TRBD1. Germline values: CDR1 SNHLY, CDR2 FYNNEI. The CDR3 length is 14 residues. With 3 bases clipped from V and 9 bases from J, the junction kept 8 bases outside the gene matches. The CDR3 sequence: CASSDWTGLWPQHF. The CDR3 DNA follows: TGTGCCAGCAGTGATTGGACAGGCCTTTGGCCCCAGCATTTT. The whole variable domain, filled in from reference TRBV2 and TRBJ1-5, reads EPEVTQTPSHQVTQMGQEVILRCVPISNHLYFYWYRQILGQKVEFLVSFYNNEISEKSEIFDDQFSVERPDGSNFTLKIRSTKLEDSAMYFCASSDWTGLWPQHFGDGTRLSIL.

The J gene is TRBJ2-2, the V gene TRBV5-1, with 8 bases lining up with TRBD2. Germline trimming cut 4 bases from V and 1 base from J; bases unmatched to any gene: 6. The CDR3 length is 16 residues. CDR1 and CDR2 (germline): SGHRS, YFSETQ. The CDR3: CASSPAGGRNTGELFF. For the CDR3, the DNA is TGCGCCAGCAGCCCGGCGGGGGGTCGGAACACCGGGGAGCTGTTTTTT. The full variable domain, completed using reference TRBV5-1 and TRBJ2-2, is KAGVTQTPRYLIKTRGQQVTLSCSPISGHRSVSWYQQTPGQGLQFLFEYFSETQRNKGNFPGRFSGRQFSNSRSEMNVSTLELGDSALYLCASSPAGGRNTGELFFGEGSRLTVL.

The chain employs TRBV6-5 and TRBJ2-1; tentatively, D is TRBD1 (5 bases). Germline CDR1 MNHEY, CDR2 SVGAGI. There are 14 residues in the CDR3. Trimming took 4 bases from V and 7 from J, leaving 14 bases between them. In nucleotides, the CDR3 is TGTGCCAGCAGTTCCAGGGATCCACAAAATGAGCAGTTCTTC. Translated, it gives CASSSRDPQNEQFF.

The genes are TRBV6-4 and TRBJ2-1; TRBD2 agrees at 11 bases. This CDR3 has 14 residues. Germline V gene sequence: CDR1 MRHNA, CDR2 SNTAGT. V was pared by 2 bases and J by 6 bases, with 0 bases of the junction left unmatched. CDR3 in DNA: TGTGCCAGCAGTGACGGGACTAGCGGCAATGAGCAGTTCTTC. It codes for CASSDGTSGNEQFF.

The gene calls are TRBV5-6 and TRBJ2-5; D might be TRBD2 (7 bases). The CDR3 consists of 15 residues. Germline loops: CDR1 SGHDT, CDR2 YYEEEE. V dropped 2 bases and J dropped 3 bases, with 14 bases sitting between them. CDR3 in DNA: TGTGCCAGCAGCTTTGGGGCGGGGGCAAAAGAGACCCAGTACTTC. This translates into CASSFGAGAKETQYF.